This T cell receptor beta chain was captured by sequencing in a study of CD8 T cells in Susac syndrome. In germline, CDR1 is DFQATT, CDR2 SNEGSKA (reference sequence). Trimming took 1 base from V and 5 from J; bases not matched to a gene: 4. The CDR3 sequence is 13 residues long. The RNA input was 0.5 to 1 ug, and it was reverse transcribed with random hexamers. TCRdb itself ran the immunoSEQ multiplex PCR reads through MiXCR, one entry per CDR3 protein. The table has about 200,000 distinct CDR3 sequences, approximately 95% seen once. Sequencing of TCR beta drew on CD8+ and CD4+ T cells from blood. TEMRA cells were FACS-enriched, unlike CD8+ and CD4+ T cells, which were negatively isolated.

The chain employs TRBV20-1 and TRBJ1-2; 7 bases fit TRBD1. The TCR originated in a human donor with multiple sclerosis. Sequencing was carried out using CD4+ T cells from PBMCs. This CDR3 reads CSARVGQSYGYTF. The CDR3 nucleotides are TGCAGTGCTAGAGTGGGACAGTCGTATGGCTACACCTTC.